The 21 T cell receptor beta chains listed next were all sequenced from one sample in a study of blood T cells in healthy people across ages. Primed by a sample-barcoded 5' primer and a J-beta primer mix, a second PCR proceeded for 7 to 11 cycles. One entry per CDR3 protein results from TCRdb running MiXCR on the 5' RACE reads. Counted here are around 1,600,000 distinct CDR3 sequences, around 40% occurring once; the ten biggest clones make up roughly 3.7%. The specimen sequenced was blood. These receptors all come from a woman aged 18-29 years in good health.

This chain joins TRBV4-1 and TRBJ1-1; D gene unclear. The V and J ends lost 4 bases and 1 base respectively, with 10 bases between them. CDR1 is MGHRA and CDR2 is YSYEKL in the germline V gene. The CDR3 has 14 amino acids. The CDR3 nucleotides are TGCGCCAGCAGCCCCGGGTTGGGGAACACTGAAGCTTTCTTT. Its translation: CASSPGLGNTEAFF.

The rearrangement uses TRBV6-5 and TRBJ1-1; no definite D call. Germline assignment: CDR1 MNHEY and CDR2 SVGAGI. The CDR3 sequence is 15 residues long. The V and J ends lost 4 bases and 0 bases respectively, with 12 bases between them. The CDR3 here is CASSSIVPVNTEAFF. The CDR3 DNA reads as TGTGCCAGCAGTTCTATAGTCCCTGTGAACACTGAAGCTTTCTTT.

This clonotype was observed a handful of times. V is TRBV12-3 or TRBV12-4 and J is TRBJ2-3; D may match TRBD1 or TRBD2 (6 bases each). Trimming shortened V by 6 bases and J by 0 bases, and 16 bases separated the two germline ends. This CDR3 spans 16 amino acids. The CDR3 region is CASRWSWGASTDTQYF. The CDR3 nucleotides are TGTGCCAGCAGATGGTCCTGGGGGGCTAGCACAGATACGCAGTATTTT.

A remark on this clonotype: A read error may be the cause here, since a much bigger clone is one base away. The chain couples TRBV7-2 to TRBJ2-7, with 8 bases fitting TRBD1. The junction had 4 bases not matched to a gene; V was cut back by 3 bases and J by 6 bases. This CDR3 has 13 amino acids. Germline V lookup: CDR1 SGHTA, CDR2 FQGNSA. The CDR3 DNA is TGTGCCAGCAGCTTCCTCACAGGGGGCGAGCAGTACTTC. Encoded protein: CASSFLTGGEQYF. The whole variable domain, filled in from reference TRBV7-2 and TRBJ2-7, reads GAGVSQSPSNKVTEKGKDVELRCDPISGHTALYWYRQSLGQGLEFLIYFQGNSAPDKSGLPSDRFSAERTGGSVSTLTIQRTQQEDSAVYLCASSFLTGGEQYFGPGTRLTVT.

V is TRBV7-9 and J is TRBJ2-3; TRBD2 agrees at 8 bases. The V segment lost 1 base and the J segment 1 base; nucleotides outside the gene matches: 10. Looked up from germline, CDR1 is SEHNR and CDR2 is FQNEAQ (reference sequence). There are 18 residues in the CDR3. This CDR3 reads CASSLGWLAGKGTDTQYF. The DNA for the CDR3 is TGTGCCAGCAGCTTAGGATGGCTAGCGGGTAAAGGCACAGATACGCAGTATTTT.

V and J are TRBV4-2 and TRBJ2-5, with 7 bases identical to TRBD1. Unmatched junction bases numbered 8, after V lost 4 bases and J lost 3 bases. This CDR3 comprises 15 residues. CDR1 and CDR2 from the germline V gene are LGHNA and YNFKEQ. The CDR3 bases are TGTGCCAGCAGCCGGACCGGGACAGAGAAAGAGACCCAGTACTTC. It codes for CASSRTGTEKETQYF.

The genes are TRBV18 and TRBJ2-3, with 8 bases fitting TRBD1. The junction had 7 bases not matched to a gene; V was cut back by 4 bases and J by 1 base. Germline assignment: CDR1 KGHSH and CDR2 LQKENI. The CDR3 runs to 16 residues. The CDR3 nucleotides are TGTGCCAGCTCACGCTCGACAGGGGTCGGCACAGATACGCAGTATTTT. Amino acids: CASSRSTGVGTDTQYF.

The CDR3 DNA sequence: TGTGCCAGCAGCTTGAGTCAGGGGGCTTCTATGAACACTGAAGCTTTCTTT. Protein sequence: CASSLSQGASMNTEAFF. This chain links TRBV5-4 with TRBJ1-1; 8 bases map to TRBD1. Germline V gene sequence: CDR1 SGHNT, CDR2 YYREEE (reference sequence). CDR3 length equals 17 residues. Trimming at V came to 1 base and at J to 0 bases, leaving 8 bases not matched to a gene.

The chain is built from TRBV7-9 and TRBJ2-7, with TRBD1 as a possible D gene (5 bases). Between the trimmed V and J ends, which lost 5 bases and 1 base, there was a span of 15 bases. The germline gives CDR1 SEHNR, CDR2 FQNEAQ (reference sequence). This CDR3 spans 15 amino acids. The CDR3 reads CASSRRATASYEQYF. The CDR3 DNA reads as TGTGCCAGCAGCCGTCGTGCGACAGCTTCCTACGAGCAGTACTTC.

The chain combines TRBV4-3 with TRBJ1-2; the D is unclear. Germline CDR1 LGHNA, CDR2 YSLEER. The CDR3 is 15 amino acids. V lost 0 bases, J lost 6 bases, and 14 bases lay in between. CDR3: CASSQDERRTDGYTF. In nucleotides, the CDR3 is TGCGCCAGCAGCCAAGATGAGCGGAGGACGGATGGCTACACCTTC.

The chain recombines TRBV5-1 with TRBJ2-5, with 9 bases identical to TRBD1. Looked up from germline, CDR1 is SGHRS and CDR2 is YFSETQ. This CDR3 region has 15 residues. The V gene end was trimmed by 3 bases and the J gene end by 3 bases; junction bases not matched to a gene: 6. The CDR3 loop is CASSWGQGEEETQYF. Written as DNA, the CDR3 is TGCGCCAGCAGCTGGGGACAGGGAGAGGAAGAGACCCAGTACTTC.

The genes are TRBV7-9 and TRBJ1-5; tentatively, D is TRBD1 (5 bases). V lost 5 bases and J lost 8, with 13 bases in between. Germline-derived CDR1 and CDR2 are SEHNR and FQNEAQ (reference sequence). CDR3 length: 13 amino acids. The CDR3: CASSPYDSEPQHF. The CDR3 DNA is TGTGCCAGCAGCCCATACGACAGTGAGCCCCAGCATTTT.

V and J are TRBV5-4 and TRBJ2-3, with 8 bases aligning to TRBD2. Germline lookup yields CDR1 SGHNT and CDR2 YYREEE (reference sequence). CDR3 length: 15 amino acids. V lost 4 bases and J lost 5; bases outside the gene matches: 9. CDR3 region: CASSPGRAGEDTQYF. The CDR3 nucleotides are TGTGCCAGCAGCCCGGGACGAGCGGGAGAAGATACGCAGTATTTT.

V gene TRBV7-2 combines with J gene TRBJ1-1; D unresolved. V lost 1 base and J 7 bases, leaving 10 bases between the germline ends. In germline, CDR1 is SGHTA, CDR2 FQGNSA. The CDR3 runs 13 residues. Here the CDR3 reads CASSLGPRLEAFF. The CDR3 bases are TGTGCCAGCAGCTTAGGGCCCAGGCTTGAAGCTTTCTTT.

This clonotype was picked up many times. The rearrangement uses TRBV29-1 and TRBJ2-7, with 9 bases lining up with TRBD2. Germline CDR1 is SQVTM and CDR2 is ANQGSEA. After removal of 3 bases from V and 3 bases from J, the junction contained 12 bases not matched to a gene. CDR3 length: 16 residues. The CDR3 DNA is TGCAGCGTTGAGGGAAAGATAGCGGGAGAGAGCTACGAGCAGTACTTC. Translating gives CSVEGKIAGESYEQYF.

The CDR3 DNA reads as TGTGCCAGCAGTTCCTACACCAGCTCCTACAATGAGCAGTTCTTC. This gives the protein CASSSYTSSYNEQFF. This chain links TRBV27 with TRBJ2-1; no clear D gene. The CDR3 is made up of 15 amino acids. V lost 4 bases and J 0 bases, leaving 10 bases between the germline ends. Germline loops: CDR1 MNHEY, CDR2 SMNVEV (reference sequence).

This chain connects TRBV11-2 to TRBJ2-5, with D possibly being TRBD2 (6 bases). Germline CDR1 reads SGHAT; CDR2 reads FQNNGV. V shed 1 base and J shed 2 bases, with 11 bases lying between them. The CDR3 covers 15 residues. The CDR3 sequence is CASSLGAGWQETQYF. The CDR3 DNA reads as TGTGCCAGCAGCTTAGGGGCGGGGTGGCAAGAGACCCAGTACTTC.

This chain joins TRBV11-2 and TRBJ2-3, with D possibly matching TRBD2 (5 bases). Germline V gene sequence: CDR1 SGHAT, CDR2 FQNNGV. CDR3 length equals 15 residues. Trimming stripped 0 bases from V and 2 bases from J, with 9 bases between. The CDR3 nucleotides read TGTGCCAGCAGCTTAGATGGCGGGTACACAGATACGCAGTATTTT. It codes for CASSLDGGYTDTQYF.

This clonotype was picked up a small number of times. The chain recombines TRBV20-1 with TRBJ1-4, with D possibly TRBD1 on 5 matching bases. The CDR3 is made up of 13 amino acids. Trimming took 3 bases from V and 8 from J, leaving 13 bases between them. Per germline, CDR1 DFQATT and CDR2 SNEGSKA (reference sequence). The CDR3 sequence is CSASDGAGEKLFF. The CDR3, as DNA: TGCAGTGCTAGTGATGGGGCCGGAGAAAAACTGTTTTTT.

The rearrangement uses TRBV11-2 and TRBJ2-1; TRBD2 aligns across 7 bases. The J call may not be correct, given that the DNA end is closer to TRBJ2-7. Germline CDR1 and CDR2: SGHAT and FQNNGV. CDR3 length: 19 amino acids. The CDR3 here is CASRRIQYSRGNSYNEQYF. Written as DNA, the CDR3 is TGTGCCAGCAGACGAATCCAGTACTCGCGGGGGAATTCCTACAATGAGCAGTACTTC.

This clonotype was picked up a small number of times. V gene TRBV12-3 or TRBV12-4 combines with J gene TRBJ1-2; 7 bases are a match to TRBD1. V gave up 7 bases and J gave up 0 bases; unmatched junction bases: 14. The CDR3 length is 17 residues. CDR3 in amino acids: CASKGGVTGVSNYGYTF. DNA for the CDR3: TGTGCCAGCAAGGGGGGAGTCACAGGGGTCTCTAACTATGGCTACACCTTC.